This T cell receptor (beta chain) was recovered during a study of cytomegalovirus exposure and HLA in healthy donors. The PCR had 60 Vbeta and 13 Jbeta primers. Sequenced by immunoSEQ multiplex PCR; TCRdb stores in-frame clones only, minus some. The sample consists of hundreds of thousands of clones, around 80% of them appearing once. Study results and limitations: An analysis that came later showed most CMV-associated TCR beta chains appearing HLA-restricted.

With respect to this clone: Its antigen is as yet unknown.

The clonotype comes from a girl aged 2 to 10 in good health and CMV-seronegative. The sample was PBMCs.

The CDR3 region has the DNA TGTGCCAGCTCACCTAGCGGAAGCTCCTACAATGAGCAGTTCTTC. Its translation is CASSPSGSSYNEQFF. The chain recombines TRBV18 with TRBJ2-1; D possibly corresponds to TRBD2 (6 bases). The length of the CDR3 is 15 residues. The V end was cut by 3 bases, the J end by 0 bases, with 9 bases between. Germline V gives CDR1 KGHSH, CDR2 LQKENI.